These 30 T cell receptor beta chains originate from one sample sequenced in a study of blood T cell repertoires in COVID-19. TCRdb's copy holds only in-frame clones and misses some; the assay was immunoSEQ multiplex PCR. The table includes 100,000 or so clones, roughly 90% detected once. Sequencing was performed on peripheral blood. Source of these receptors: a man between 65 and 85 years old with acute or convalescent COVID-19.

The CDR3 is CASRWDMFPSQQYF. In DNA form, the CDR3 reads TGTGCCAGCAGGTGGGACATGTTCCCTTCCCAGCAGTACTTC. The chain has TRBV21-1 and TRBJ2-7; TRBD1 is the table's D call and was not checked against the DNA. TRBV21-1 is flagged as a pseudogene. The CDR3 has 14 amino acids.

V gene TRBV6-6 combines with J gene TRBJ2-1; D is perhaps TRBD1 (5 bases). In germline, CDR1 is MNHNY, CDR2 SVGAGI (reference sequence). Trimming took 7 bases from V and 0 from J, leaving 13 bases between them. This CDR3 is 15 amino acids long. The CDR3: CASKRQQSSYNEQFF. CDR3 nucleotide sequence: TGTGCCAGCAAGAGACAGCAGAGCTCCTACAATGAGCAGTTCTTC.

This clone appeared once. The V and J genes are TRBV2 and TRBJ2-3; D perhaps matches TRBD1 (5 bases). CDR1 is SNHLY and CDR2 is FYNNEI in the germline V gene. Trimming removed 4 bases from V and 5 bases from J, with 10 bases in between. The CDR3 has 13 residues. The chain's CDR3 is CASSGDRLDTQYF. Here the CDR3 DNA reads TGTGCCAGCAGTGGCGACAGATTAGATACGCAGTATTTT.

This clone was seen just once. This chain links TRBV6-1 with TRBJ2-7; D may be TRBD2 (6 bases). Deletions cut 0 bases from V and 4 bases from J, with 13 bases between. The CDR3 covers 15 residues. Germline V CDR1 and CDR2: MNHNS, SASEGT. The CDR3 bases are TGTGCCAGCAGTGAAGCGAGCGGGTACGGGTACGAGCAGTACTTC. It codes for CASSEASGYGYEQYF.

The chain couples TRBV7-2 to TRBJ1-5, with D tentatively TRBD1 (6 bases). Germline assignment: CDR1 SGHTA and CDR2 FQGNSA. The CDR3 covers 14 residues. V dropped 5 bases and J dropped 4 bases, with 12 bases sitting between them. The CDR3 spells CASSQGLGNQPQHF. The CDR3 nucleotides read TGTGCCAGCAGCCAGGGGCTCGGGAATCAGCCCCAGCATTTT.

The rearrangement uses TRBV11-3 and TRBJ1-6, with D maybe TRBD1 (6 bases). CDR3 length: 15 amino acids. Germline V gene sequence: CDR1 SGHNT, CDR2 YENEEA. The V and J ends lost 3 bases and 2 bases respectively, with 8 bases between them. The CDR3 is CASSLDRPYNSPLHF. CDR3 sequence (DNA): TGTGCCAGCAGCTTGGACAGACCCTATAATTCACCCCTCCACTTT.

V and J are TRBV19 and TRBJ1-4, with 8 bases aligning to TRBD1. Germline loops: CDR1 LNHDA, CDR2 SQIVND (reference sequence). This CDR3 contains 14 residues. The junction had 6 bases not matched to a gene; V was cut back by 5 bases and J by 7 bases. CDR3 sequence: CASSAWTGFEKLFF. In DNA form, the CDR3 reads TGTGCCAGTAGTGCGTGGACAGGGTTTGAAAAACTGTTTTTT. The variable domain in full, with the rest retrieved from reference TRBV19 and TRBJ1-4, is DGGITQSPKYLFRKEGQNVTLSCEQNLNHDAMYWYRQDPGQGLRLIYYSQIVNDFQKGDIAEGYSVSREKKESFPLTVTSAQKNPTAFYLCASSAWTGFEKLFFGSGTQLSVL.

The V call is TRBV2, the J call TRBJ1-5; D is undetermined. CDR1 is SNHLY, CDR2 FYNNEI, per germline. The CDR3 length is 14 residues. Between the trimmed V and J ends, which lost 6 bases and 0 bases, there was a span of 9 bases. The CDR3 sequence is CASRELYSNQPQHF. The DNA of the CDR3 is TGTGCCAGCAGGGAACTCTATAGCAATCAGCCCCAGCATTTT.

The rearrangement links TRBV28 to TRBJ2-2, with D possibly matching TRBD1 (5 bases). The CDR3 spans 16 residues. V lost 3 bases, J lost 0 bases, and 11 bases lay in between. CDR1 MDHEN and CDR2 SYDVKM come from the germline V gene. The CDR3 spells CASSLVGATNTGELFF. CDR3 bases: TGTGCCAGCAGTTTGGTAGGGGCGACGAACACCGGGGAGCTGTTTTTT.

This rearrangement joins TRBV28 to TRBJ1-1; D gene unclear. The germline gives CDR1 MDHEN, CDR2 SYDVKM. Trimming removed 7 bases from V and 0 bases from J, with 6 bases in between. This CDR3 has 12 residues. CDR3 sequence reads: CASTRLNTEAFF. The CDR3 DNA follows: TGTGCCAGCACGAGGCTGAACACTGAAGCTTTCTTT.

The chain is built from TRBV2 and TRBJ2-5; D is unclear. Germline V lookup: CDR1 SNHLY, CDR2 FYNNEI. The CDR3 extends over 14 amino acids. Trimming removed 3 bases at V and 0 bases at J, with 8 bases between. CDR3 protein: CASSERQYQETQYF. CDR3 coding DNA: TGTGCCAGCAGTGAGAGGCAGTACCAAGAGACCCAGTACTTC.

In DNA, the CDR3 is TGTGCCAGCGTAACCCAGGGAAATCAGCCCCAGCATTTT. This translates into CASVTQGNQPQHF. The genes are TRBV12-3 or TRBV12-4 and TRBJ1-5; D is possibly TRBD1 (5 bases). V was pared by 8 bases and J by 4 bases, with 12 bases between. This CDR3 has 13 residues.

A single count supports this clone. This chain joins TRBV6-5 and TRBJ2-7, with TRBD2 identical over 10 bases. V was clipped by 0 bases and J by 0 bases; unmatched bases: 2. CDR1 MNHEY and CDR2 SVGAGI come from the germline V gene. The CDR3 runs 16 residues. This CDR3 reads CASSYSASGSSYEQYF. The DNA for the CDR3 is TGTGCCAGCAGTTACTCTGCTAGCGGGAGCTCCTACGAGCAGTACTTC.

This chain connects TRBV5-8 to TRBJ1-4; 7 bases are shared with TRBD1. Germline lookup yields CDR1 SGHTS and CDR2 YDEGEE. Losses at the gene ends were 1 base for V and 5 bases for J; bases not matched to a gene: 11. This CDR3 has 17 amino acids. The CDR3 region is CASSLNPGQPRNEKLFF. The CDR3 DNA is TGTGCCAGCAGCTTGAATCCGGGACAGCCGAGAAATGAAAAACTGTTTTTT.

This clone was detected only once. The DNA of the CDR3 is TGCGCCAGCAGAGAAACAGGGGCGAGGGGCGAGCAGTACTTC. It codes for CASRETGARGEQYF. The chain joins TRBV10-2 to TRBJ2-7; TRBD1 matches 7 bases. Germline V gene data show CDR1 as WSHSY and CDR2 as SAAADI. The CDR3 runs to 14 residues. Losses at the gene ends were 6 bases for V and 6 bases for J; bases not matched to a gene: 11.

This chain joins TRBV18 and TRBJ1-2; no clear D gene. The V and J ends lost 2 bases and 4 bases respectively, with 8 bases between them. Germline-derived CDR1 and CDR2 are KGHSH and LQKENI. The CDR3 is made up of 13 amino acids. The DNA of the CDR3 is TGTGCCAGCTCACCATCGGAGCCCTATGGCTACACCTTC. This codes for CASSPSEPYGYTF.

The genes are TRBV4-1 and TRBJ2-1, with TRBD2 matching over 7 bases. The CDR3 runs to 16 residues. J was trimmed by 4 bases and V by 0 bases; bases with no gene match: 6. Per the germline V gene, CDR1 is MGHRA and CDR2 is YSYEKL. CDR3 DNA sequence: TGCGCCAGCAGCCAAGATGCGACGGGAGGTTACAATGAGCAGTTCTTC. Its translation: CASSQDATGGYNEQFF.

This chain uses TRBV5-1 with TRBJ2-1; 12 nucleotides align to TRBD2. The ends lost 2 bases at V and 15 bases at J; junction bases unmatched: 18. The CDR3 length is 17 residues. Germline lookup yields CDR1 SGHRS and CDR2 YFSETQ. This CDR3 reads CASSFIQAGLAGKRRFF. The DNA of the CDR3 is TGCGCCAGCAGCTTTATCCAAGCAGGACTAGCGGGAAAGAGGAGGTTCTTC.

This chain joins TRBV6-5 and TRBJ1-2, with unresolved D. The V end was cut by 0 bases, the J end by 0 bases, with 8 bases between. This CDR3 is built from 15 residues. Germline values: CDR1 MNHEY, CDR2 SVGAGI. The chain's CDR3 is CASSYSVLSNYGYTF. The CDR3 coding sequence is TGTGCCAGCAGTTACTCCGTCCTCTCTAACTATGGCTACACCTTC.

The rearrangement joins TRBV4-3 to TRBJ2-7; D not resolved. With 0 bases removed from V and 7 bases from J, the gap between germline ends came to 13 bases. The CDR3 runs to 14 residues. Germline V CDR1 and CDR2: LGHNA, YSLEER. The CDR3 is CASSQDETAREQYF. CDR3 sequence (DNA): TGCGCCAGCAGCCAAGATGAAACCGCGCGAGAGCAGTACTTC.

The chain recombines TRBV28 with TRBJ2-2; TRBD1 matches 7 bases. Germline assignment: CDR1 MDHEN and CDR2 SYDVKM. Trimming at V came to 10 bases and at J to 5 bases, leaving 10 bases not matched to a gene. The CDR3 runs to 14 residues. The CDR3 DNA follows: TGTGCCATCTCTAGAGGGGGCAATACCGGGGAGCTGTTTTTT. Protein product: CAISRGGNTGELFF. The whole variable domain, filled in from reference TRBV28 and TRBJ2-2, reads DVKVTQSSRYLVKRTGEKVFLECVQDMDHENMFWYRQDPGLGLRLIYFSYDVKMKEKGDIPEGYSVSREKKERFSLILESASTNQTSMYLCAISRGGNTGELFFGEGSRLTVL.

As concerns this clone: The sample has other DNA sequences that encode this CDR3 too. V and J are TRBV3-1 (or the pseudogene TRBV3-2) and TRBJ1-5; D is uncertain. With 1 base removed from V and 6 bases from J, the gap between germline ends came to 4 bases. The CDR3 is 12 amino acids. Germline assignment: CDR1 LGHDT and CDR2 YNNKEL (reference sequence). CDR3 nucleotides: TGTGCCAGCAGCCAAGGAGGTCAGCCCCAGCATTTT. Its translation: CASSQGGQPQHF.

This clone has only one observation. The CDR3 DNA is TGTGCCAGTTTTTCCCTGGACAGAACCGGGGAGCTGTTTTTT. Its translation is CASFSLDRTGELFF. This chain joins TRBV19 and TRBJ2-2; weak D call: TRBD1 (6 bases). The germline CDR1 and CDR2 sequences are LNHDA and SQIVND (reference sequence). V lost 8 bases, J lost 5 bases, and 15 bases lay in between. This CDR3 comprises 14 residues.

V and J are TRBV6-5 and TRBJ2-3, with D unresolved. CDR3 length: 14 amino acids. V gave up 0 bases and J gave up 2 bases, with 6 bases separating them. Germline CDR1 reads MNHEY; CDR2 reads SVGAGI. As DNA, the CDR3 is TGTGCCAGCAGTTACTCGACATCCACAGATACGCAGTATTTT. Its protein product is CASSYSTSTDTQYF.

The CDR3 here is CASGDRNEKLFF. The CDR3 nucleotides are TGTGCCAGCGGGGACAGGAATGAAAAACTGTTTTTT. V usage is TRBV28 and J usage is TRBJ1-4, with 8 bases matching TRBD1. The ends lost 8 bases at V and 5 bases at J; junction bases unmatched: 1. This CDR3 region has 12 residues. Germline CDR1 and CDR2: MDHEN and SYDVKM.

The rearrangement joins TRBV21-1 to TRBJ1-5; the table's TRBD1 call for D was not verified on the DNA. TRBV21-1 is marked as a pseudogene. The CDR3 is 16 amino acids. The CDR3 is CASSKDSPDSNQPQHF. The CDR3 DNA follows: TGTGCCAGCAGCAAAGACAGCCCGGATAGCAATCAGCCCCAGCATTTT.

J is TRBJ1-2 and V is TRBV28; 9 nucleotides match TRBD1. CDR1 is MDHEN, CDR2 SYDVKM, per germline. V dropped 4 bases and J dropped 8; count of bases not matched to a gene: 8. The CDR3 consists of 14 residues. The CDR3 reads CASSSPGQGSGYTF. The CDR3 bases are TGTGCCAGCAGTTCCCCGGGACAGGGAAGCGGCTACACCTTC.

The CDR3 is CASSLDLSYSNQPQHF. CDR3 sequence (DNA): TGTGCCAGCAGTTTAGATCTGAGCTATAGCAATCAGCCCCAGCATTTT. The rearrangement joins TRBV28 to TRBJ1-5; D is ambiguous. Germline values: CDR1 MDHEN, CDR2 SYDVKM. This CDR3 has 16 residues. The germline V and J ends were trimmed by 2 bases and 0 bases, with 11 bases remaining between them.

The chain has TRBV5-1 and TRBJ1-1; maybe TRBD1 (5 bases). The germline CDR1 and CDR2 sequences are SGHRS and YFSETQ. The CDR3 consists of 14 residues. Between the trimmed V and J ends, which lost 4 bases and 0 bases, there was a span of 10 bases. The CDR3 sequence is CASSRLTVNTEAFF. The CDR3 nucleotides read TGCGCCAGCAGCCGGCTGACAGTGAACACTGAAGCTTTCTTT.

V gene TRBV7-9 combines with J gene TRBJ1-4; D may be TRBD1 (5 bases). CDR3 length equals 13 residues. The germline V gene has CDR1 SEHNR and CDR2 FQNEAQ (reference sequence). Trimming shortened V by 2 bases and J by 14 bases, and 15 bases separated the two germline ends. CDR3 region: CASSLFDSGGLFF. As DNA, the CDR3 is TGTGCCAGCAGCTTATTCGACAGTGGGGGGCTGTTTTTT. The complete variable domain, with remaining parts taken from reference TRBV7-9 and TRBJ1-4, reads DTGVSQNPRHKITKRGQNVTFRCDPISEHNRLYWYRQTLGQGPEFLTYFQNEAQLEKSRLLSDRFSAERPKGSFSTLEIQRTEQGDSAMYLCASSLFDSGGLFFGSGTQLSVL.